This T cell receptor beta chain stems from a study of T-cell memory formation after mild COVID-19. There are a few counts of this clonotype. This CDR3 region has 16 residues. V dropped 5 bases and J dropped 0 bases, with 17 bases sitting between them. TCRdb called the 5' RACE reads again in MiXCR, with one record for every CDR3 protein. In the table there are about 430,000 distinct CDR3 sequences, more than 15% of which are singletons. The sequenced material came from PBMCs or a T cell subset sorted from them (not recorded which). The source of this sequence is a man aged 18 to 30 who had mild COVID-19 (a few samples of this study predate the infection). Cell type and time point are not known. The chain joins TRBV12-3 or TRBV12-4 to TRBJ2-7; possibly TRBD2 for D (6 bases). CDR3 amino acids: CASSPSGVRISYEQYF. CDR3 nucleotide sequence: TGTGCCAGCAGTCCCTCGGGAGTCCGGATCTCCTACGAGCAGTACTTC.